This T cell receptor (beta chain) derives from a study of T cells in Graves' hyperthyroidism and ophthalmopathy. This clonotype showed up just a few times. V was trimmed by 6 bases and J by 0 bases, leaving 24 bases between them. The CDR3 extends over 17 amino acids. CDR1 DFQATT and CDR2 SNEGSKA come from the germline V gene (reference sequence). TCR beta CDR3 regions were amplified from RNA transcripts. RT-PCR in the first round (using the HTBI primer set) targeted the TCR CDR3. TCRdb re-analysed the multiplex PCR reads in MiXCR, keeping a single row per CDR3 protein. Found here are approximately 720,000 distinct CDR3 sequences, approximately 19% of them singletons; the top ten hold roughly a sixth.

V is TRBV20-1 and J is TRBJ2-7; D may be TRBD1 (6 bases). This receptor was taken from a woman aged 45 to 65 with Graves' hyperthyroidism that later progressed to Graves' ophthalmopathy. The sample taken for sequencing was blood. Written as DNA, the CDR3 is TGCAGTGCGAAAACCGGGACACGCTCTAAAATCTCCTACGAGCAGTACTTC. This sequence encodes CSAKTGTRSKISYEQYF.